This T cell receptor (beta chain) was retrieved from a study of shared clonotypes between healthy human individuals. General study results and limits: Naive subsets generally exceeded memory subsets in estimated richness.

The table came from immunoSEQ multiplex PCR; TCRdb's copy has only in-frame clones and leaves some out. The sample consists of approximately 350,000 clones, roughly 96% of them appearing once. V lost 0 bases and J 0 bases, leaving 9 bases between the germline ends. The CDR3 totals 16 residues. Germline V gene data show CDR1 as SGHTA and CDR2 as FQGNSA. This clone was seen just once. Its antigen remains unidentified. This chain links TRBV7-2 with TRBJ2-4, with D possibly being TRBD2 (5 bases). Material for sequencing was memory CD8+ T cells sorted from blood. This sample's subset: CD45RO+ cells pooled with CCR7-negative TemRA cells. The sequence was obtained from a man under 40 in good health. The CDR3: CASSLAGALAKNIQYF. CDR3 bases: TGTGCCAGCAGCTTAGCGGGAGCCTTAGCCAAAAACATTCAGTACTTC.